This section outlines one T cell receptor beta chain sequence together with its context. This entry is derived from a study of blood T cell repertoires in COVID-19. This CDR3 has 14 residues. CDR1 and CDR2 (germline): SNHLY, FYNNEI. Trimming removed 3 bases at V and 2 bases at J, with 5 bases between. The table came from immunoSEQ multiplex PCR; TCRdb's copy has only in-frame clones and leaves some out. The sample records 310,000 or so clones, about 83% being singletons. The source of this sequence is a woman in her fifties or sixties with acute or convalescent COVID-19. The chain employs TRBV2 and TRBJ2-6; tentative D call: TRBD2 (5 bases). Sequencing was performed on peripheral blood. DNA for the CDR3: TGTGCCAGCAGTGAGGGAGCTGGGGCCAACGTCCTGACTTTC. It yields the protein CASSEGAGANVLTF.